This T cell receptor (beta chain) is drawn from a study of T cell changes during pregnancy in multiple sclerosis. TCRdb keeps only in-frame clones here, not all; method: immunoSEQ multiplex PCR. The repertoire holds about 87,000 clones, with 85% to 95% as singletons. The CDR3 is made up of 15 amino acids. V dropped 0 bases and J dropped 3; count of bases not matched to a gene: 3. Germline V gene data show CDR1 as MNHEY and CDR2 as SMNVEV (reference sequence). The J gene is TRBJ2-7, the V gene TRBV27; 9 bases fit TRBD2. The material sequenced was peripheral blood, taken in the third trimester of pregnancy. The origin of this receptor is a female donor in good health, enrolled as a control in a pregnancy study. The CDR3 loop reads CASSLSGGGVYEQYF. CDR3 sequence (DNA): TGTGCCAGCAGTTTATCGGGCGGGGGGGTCTACGAGCAGTACTTC.